This entry lists 11 T cell receptor beta chains sequenced from one sample in a study of T cells in Graves' hyperthyroidism and ophthalmopathy. Amplified TCR beta CDR3 regions derived from RNA transcripts. The primer set for the first-round RT-PCR of the TCR CDR3 was HTBI. From the multiplex PCR reads, TCRdb called clonotypes with MiXCR, one entry per CDR3 protein. This sample has 500,000 or so distinct CDR3 sequences, with approximately 17% found just once. The sequenced sample consisted of blood. These receptors all stem from a woman younger than 30 with Graves' ophthalmopathy.

This clonotype was counted at least ten times. The chain combines TRBV28 with TRBJ1-5, with TRBD1 identical over 10 bases. The germline gives CDR1 MDHEN, CDR2 SYDVKM. This CDR3 has 17 amino acids. V lost 4 bases to trimming and J lost 0 bases; unmatched junction nucleotides: 6. The DNA for the CDR3 is TGTGCCAGCAGTTCCCCCGGGACAGGGGTTAGCAATCAGCCCCAGCATTTT. It specifies CASSSPGTGVSNQPQHF.

Concerning this clonotype: The junction and the germline gene differ at one end; a read error may be behind it. The genes are TRBV6-1 and TRBJ2-7; maybe TRBD2 (5 bases). The CDR3 spans 15 residues. Germline CDR1 and CDR2: MNHNS and SASEGT. The CDR3 spells CASSEWRAATYEQCF. Written as DNA, the CDR3 is TGTGCCAGCAGTGAGTGGCGGGCCGCCACCTACGAGCAGTGCTTC.

The CDR3 sequence: CASIAARGKETQYF. Written as DNA, the CDR3 is TGTGCCAGCATCGCGGCTAGGGGAAAAGAGACCCAGTACTTC. The chain has TRBV28 and TRBJ2-5; maybe TRBD1 (5 bases). The CDR3 covers 14 residues. Germline lookup yields CDR1 MDHEN and CDR2 SYDVKM. The V end lost 7 bases, the J end lost 3 bases, and 15 bases lay between the germline ends. The entire variable domain, with the rest obtained from reference TRBV28 and TRBJ2-5, is as follows: DVKVTQSSRYLVKRTGEKVFLECVQDMDHENMFWYRQDPGLGLRLIYFSYDVKMKEKGDIPEGYSVSREKKERFSLILESASTNQTSMYLCASIAARGKETQYFGPGTRLLVL.

This clonotype showed up just a few times. The chain couples TRBV27 to TRBJ2-2; 10 bases are shared with TRBD2. This CDR3 has 16 amino acids. The junction had 4 bases not matched to a gene; V was cut back by 3 bases and J by 3 bases. Germline V gene sequence: CDR1 MNHEY, CDR2 SMNVEV (reference sequence). As DNA, the CDR3 is TGTGCCAGCAGTTTGCTAGCGGGGGCCGACACCGGGGAGCTGTTTTTT. It specifies CASSLLAGADTGELFF.

CDR3 amino acids: CASSHSARGERNTEAFF. The CDR3 DNA reads TGTGCCAGCAGCCACTCCGCTAGGGGGGAAAGAAACACTGAAGCTTTCTTT. V usage is TRBV4-2 and J usage is TRBJ1-1, with D possibly TRBD1 on 6 matching bases. V was shortened by 3 bases and J by 2 bases, with 19 bases between the two germline ends. This CDR3 comprises 17 residues. Germline loops: CDR1 LGHNA, CDR2 YNFKEQ.

This clonotype has at least ten counts. The V and J genes are TRBV10-3 and TRBJ2-7, with D maybe TRBD2 (5 bases). Germline-derived CDR1 and CDR2 are ENHRY and SYGVKD. The V end was cut by 2 bases, the J end by 1 base, with 21 bases between. The CDR3 spans 18 residues. The CDR3 sequence is CAISEVSPLWSGSYEQYF. The CDR3 DNA sequence: TGTGCCATCAGTGAGGTCTCCCCTCTTTGGAGCGGATCCTACGAGCAGTACTTC.

The genes are TRBV5-1 and TRBJ2-5; 8 bases line up with TRBD2. The CDR3 contains 16 residues. Germline CDR1 SGHRS, CDR2 YFSETQ. The ends lost 1 base at V and 2 bases at J; junction bases unmatched: 7. The CDR3 sequence: CASSLFPAGDQETQYF. The CDR3 DNA reads TGCGCCAGCAGCTTGTTTCCAGCGGGGGATCAAGAGACCCAGTACTTC.

This clonotype was seen ten or more times. The chain employs TRBV18 and TRBJ2-7; 8 bases are shared with TRBD1. The CDR3 has 14 residues. After removal of 4 bases from V and 9 bases from J, the junction contained 11 bases not matched to a gene. Germline V gene data show CDR1 as KGHSH and CDR2 as LQKENI. This chain's CDR3 is CASSRQGQGERQYF. In DNA form, the CDR3 reads TGTGCCAGCTCACGCCAAGGACAGGGTGAAAGGCAGTACTTC. Full variable domain (rest looked up from reference TRBV18 and TRBJ2-7): NAGVMQNPRHLVRRRGQEARLRCSPMKGHSHVYWYRQLPEEGLKFMVYLQKENIIDESGMPKERFSAEFPKEGPSILRIQQVVRGDSAAYFCASSRQGQGERQYFGPGTRLTVT.

The table lists this clonotype with a few counts. The chain uses TRBV19 and TRBJ2-3, with D hard to call. Trimming removed 6 bases from V and 2 bases from J, with 15 bases in between. Germline CDR1 is LNHDA and CDR2 is SQIVND (reference sequence). The CDR3 extends over 15 amino acids. The CDR3 spells CASRASAEYTDTQYF. CDR3 sequence (DNA): TGTGCCAGTAGAGCTTCGGCAGAGTACACAGATACGCAGTATTTT. Complete variable domain (other parts from reference TRBV19 and TRBJ2-3): DGGITQSPKYLFRKEGQNVTLSCEQNLNHDAMYWYRQDPGQGLRLIYYSQIVNDFQKGDIAEGYSVSREKKESFPLTVTSAQKNPTAFYLCASRASAEYTDTQYFGPGTRLTVL.

Comment on this clonotype: A junction boundary mismatches the germline segment, possibly from a read error. The genes are TRBV7-9 and TRBJ2-1, with D tentatively TRBD1 (6 bases). The CDR3 covers 15 residues. CDR1 and CDR2 from the germline V gene are SEHNR and FQNEAQ (reference sequence). The CDR3 loop reads CASSQELGATGEQFF. CDR3 sequence (DNA): TGCGCCAGCAGCCAAGAATTGGGGGCAACCGGTGAGCAGTTCTTC.

This clonotype has a count of ten or more. The rearrangement links TRBV24-1 to TRBJ2-1; TRBD2 matches at 14 bases. The CDR3 contains 16 residues. Germline V gene data show CDR1 as KGHDR and CDR2 as SFDVKD. Losses at the gene ends were 4 bases for V and 6 bases for J; bases not matched to a gene: 4. In nucleotides, the CDR3 is TGTGCCACCAGTGACCGACTAGCGGGAGGGCCCAATGAGCAGTTCTTC. This codes for CATSDRLAGGPNEQFF.